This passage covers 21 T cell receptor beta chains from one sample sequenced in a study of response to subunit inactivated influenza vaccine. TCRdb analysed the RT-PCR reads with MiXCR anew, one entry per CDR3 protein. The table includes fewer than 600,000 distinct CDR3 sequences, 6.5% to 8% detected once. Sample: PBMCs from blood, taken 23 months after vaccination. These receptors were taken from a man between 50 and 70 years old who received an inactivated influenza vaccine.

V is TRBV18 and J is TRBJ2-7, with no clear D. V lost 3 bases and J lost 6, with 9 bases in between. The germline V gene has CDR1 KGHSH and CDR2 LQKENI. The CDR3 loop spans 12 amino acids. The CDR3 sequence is CASSPSGPEQYF. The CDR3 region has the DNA TGTGCCAGCTCACCTTCGGGTCCCGAGCAGTACTTC.

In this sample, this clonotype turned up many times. CDR3 region: CASRDTGGPDTQYF. CDR3 bases: TGTGCCAGCAGAGATACAGGGGGCCCAGATACGCAGTATTTT. The J gene is TRBJ2-3, the V gene TRBV5-5; the match to TRBD1 covers 9 bases. Trimming at V came to 5 bases and at J to 4 bases, leaving 5 bases not matched to a gene. This CDR3 has 14 residues. The germline CDR1 and CDR2 sequences are SGHKS and YYEKEE (reference sequence).

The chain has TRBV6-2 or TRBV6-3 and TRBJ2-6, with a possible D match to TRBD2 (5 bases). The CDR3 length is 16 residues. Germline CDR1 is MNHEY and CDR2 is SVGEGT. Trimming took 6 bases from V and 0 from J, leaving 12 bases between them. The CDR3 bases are TGTGCCAGCAGCCCTACGGGGTTCTCTGGGGCCAACGTCCTGACTTTC. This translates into CASSPTGFSGANVLTF.

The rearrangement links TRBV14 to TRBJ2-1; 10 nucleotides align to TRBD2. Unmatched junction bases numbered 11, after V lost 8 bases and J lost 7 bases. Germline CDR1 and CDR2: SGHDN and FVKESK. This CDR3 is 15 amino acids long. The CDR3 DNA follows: TGTGCCAGCGGTCCAGCGGGGGGGCTGAGGAATGAGCAGTTCTTC. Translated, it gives CASGPAGGLRNEQFF.

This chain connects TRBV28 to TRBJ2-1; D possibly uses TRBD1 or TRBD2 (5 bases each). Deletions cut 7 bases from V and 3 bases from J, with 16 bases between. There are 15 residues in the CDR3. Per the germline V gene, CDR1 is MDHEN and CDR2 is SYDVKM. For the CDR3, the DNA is TGTGCCAGCACGGGGCGGACCAACCTCTACAATGAGCAGTTCTTC. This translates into CASTGRTNLYNEQFF.

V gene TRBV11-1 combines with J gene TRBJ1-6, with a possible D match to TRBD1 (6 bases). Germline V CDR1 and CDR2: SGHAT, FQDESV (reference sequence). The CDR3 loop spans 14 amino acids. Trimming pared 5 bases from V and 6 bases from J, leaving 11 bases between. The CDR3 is CASSARTVNSPLHF. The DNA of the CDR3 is TGTGCCAGCAGCGCCCGGACAGTTAATTCACCCCTCCACTTT.

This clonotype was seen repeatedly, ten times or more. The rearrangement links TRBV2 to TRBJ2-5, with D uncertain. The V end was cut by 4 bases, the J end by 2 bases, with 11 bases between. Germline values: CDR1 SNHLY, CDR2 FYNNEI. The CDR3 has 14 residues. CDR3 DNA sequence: TGTGCCAGCAGTGTTGACACATTGCAAGAGACCCAGTACTTC. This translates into CASSVDTLQETQYF.

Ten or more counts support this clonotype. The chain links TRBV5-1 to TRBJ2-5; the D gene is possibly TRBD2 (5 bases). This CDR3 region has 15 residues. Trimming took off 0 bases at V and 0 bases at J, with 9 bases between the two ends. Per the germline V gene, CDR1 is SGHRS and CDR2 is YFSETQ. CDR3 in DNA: TGCGCCAGCAGCTTGGGGAGCGGATACCAAGAGACCCAGTACTTC. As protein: CASSLGSGYQETQYF.

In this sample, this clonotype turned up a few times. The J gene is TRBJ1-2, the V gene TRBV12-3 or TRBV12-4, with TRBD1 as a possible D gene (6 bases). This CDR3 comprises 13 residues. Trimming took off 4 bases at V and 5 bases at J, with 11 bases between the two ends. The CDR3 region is CASSWTAGYGYTF. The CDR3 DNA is TGTGCCAGCAGTTGGACAGCTGGTTATGGCTACACCTTC.

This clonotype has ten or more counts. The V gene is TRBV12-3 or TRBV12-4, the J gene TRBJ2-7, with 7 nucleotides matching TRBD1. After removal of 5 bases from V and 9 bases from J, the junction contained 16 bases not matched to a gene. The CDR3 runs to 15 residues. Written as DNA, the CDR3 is TGTGCCAGCAGTCGATGGGACAGTGTCTCGTTGGGGCAGTACTTC. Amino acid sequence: CASSRWDSVSLGQYF.

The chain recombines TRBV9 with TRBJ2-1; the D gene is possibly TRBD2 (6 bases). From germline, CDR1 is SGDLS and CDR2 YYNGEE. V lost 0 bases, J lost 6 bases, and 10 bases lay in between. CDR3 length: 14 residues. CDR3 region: CASSVGQAGNEQFF. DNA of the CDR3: TGTGCCAGCAGCGTAGGACAAGCGGGCAATGAGCAGTTCTTC.

The CDR3 is CASSQGASRGNYGYTF. The CDR3 nucleotides are TGCGCCAGCAGCCAAGGGGCAAGTAGGGGTAACTATGGCTACACCTTC. V gene TRBV4-3 combines with J gene TRBJ1-2; D perhaps matches TRBD1 (5 bases). CDR3 size: 16 residues. V lost 1 base to trimming and J lost 1 base, with 13 bases between them. Germline CDR1 is LGHNA and CDR2 is YSLEER.

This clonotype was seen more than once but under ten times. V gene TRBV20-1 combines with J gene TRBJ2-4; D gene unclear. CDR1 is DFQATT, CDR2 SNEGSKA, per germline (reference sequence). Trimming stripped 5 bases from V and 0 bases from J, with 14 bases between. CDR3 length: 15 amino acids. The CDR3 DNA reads TGCAGTGCTGGCCTGATGACCATAGCCAAAAACATTCAGTACTTC. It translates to CSAGLMTIAKNIQYF.

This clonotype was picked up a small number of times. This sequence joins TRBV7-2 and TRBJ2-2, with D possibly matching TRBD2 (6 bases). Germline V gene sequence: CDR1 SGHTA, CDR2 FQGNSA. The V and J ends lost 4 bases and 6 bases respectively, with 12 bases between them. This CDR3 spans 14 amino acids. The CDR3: CASSSAAGPGELFF. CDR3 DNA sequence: TGTGCCAGCAGCTCCGCCGCGGGACCCGGGGAGCTGTTTTTT.

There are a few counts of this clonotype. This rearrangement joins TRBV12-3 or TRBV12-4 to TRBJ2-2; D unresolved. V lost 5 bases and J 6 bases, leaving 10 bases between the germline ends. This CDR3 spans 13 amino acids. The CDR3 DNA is TGTGCCAGCAGTATTACAGAATCCGGGGAGCTGTTTTTT. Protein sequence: CASSITESGELFF.

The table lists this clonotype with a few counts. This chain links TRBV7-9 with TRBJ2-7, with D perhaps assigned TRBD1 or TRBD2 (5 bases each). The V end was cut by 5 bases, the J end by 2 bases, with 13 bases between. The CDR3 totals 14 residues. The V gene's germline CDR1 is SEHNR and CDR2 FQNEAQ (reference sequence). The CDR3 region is CASSRSGRPYEQYF. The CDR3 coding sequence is TGTGCCAGCAGCCGCTCGGGACGACCCTACGAGCAGTACTTC.

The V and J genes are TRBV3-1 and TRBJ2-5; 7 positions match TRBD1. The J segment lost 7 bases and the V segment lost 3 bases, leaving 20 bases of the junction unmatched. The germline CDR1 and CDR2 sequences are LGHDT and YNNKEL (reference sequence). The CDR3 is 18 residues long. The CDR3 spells CASSHLPWDRIFLRTQYF. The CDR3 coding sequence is TGTGCCAGCAGCCACCTCCCCTGGGACAGAATCTTTTTAAGGACCCAGTACTTC.

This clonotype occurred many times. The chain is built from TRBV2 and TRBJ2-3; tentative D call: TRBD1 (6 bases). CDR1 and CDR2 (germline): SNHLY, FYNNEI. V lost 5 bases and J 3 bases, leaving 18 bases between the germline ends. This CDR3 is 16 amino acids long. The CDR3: CASSLRDTQGTDTQYF. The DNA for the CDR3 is TGTGCCAGCAGTCTCCGGGACACCCAGGGGACAGATACGCAGTATTTT.

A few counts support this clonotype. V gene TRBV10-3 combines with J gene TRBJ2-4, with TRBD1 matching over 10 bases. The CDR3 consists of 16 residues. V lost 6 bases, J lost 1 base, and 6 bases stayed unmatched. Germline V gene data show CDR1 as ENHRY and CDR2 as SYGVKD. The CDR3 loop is CAISPTGQGAKNIQYF. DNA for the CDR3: TGTGCCATCAGCCCCACGGGACAGGGGGCCAAAAACATTCAGTACTTC.

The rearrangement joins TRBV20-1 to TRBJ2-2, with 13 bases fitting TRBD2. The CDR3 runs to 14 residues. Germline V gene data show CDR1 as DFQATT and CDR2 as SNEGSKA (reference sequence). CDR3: CSQLAGGPTGELFF. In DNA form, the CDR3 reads TGCAGCCAACTAGCGGGAGGGCCCACCGGGGAGCTGTTTTTT.

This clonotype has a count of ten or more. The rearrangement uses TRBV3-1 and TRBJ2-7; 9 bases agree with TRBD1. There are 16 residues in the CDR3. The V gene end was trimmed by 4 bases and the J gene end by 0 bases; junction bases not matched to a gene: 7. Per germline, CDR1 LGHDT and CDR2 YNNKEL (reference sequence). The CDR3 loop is CASSPLGQGFSYEQYF. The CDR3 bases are TGTGCCAGCAGCCCCCTGGGACAGGGATTCTCCTACGAGCAGTACTTC.